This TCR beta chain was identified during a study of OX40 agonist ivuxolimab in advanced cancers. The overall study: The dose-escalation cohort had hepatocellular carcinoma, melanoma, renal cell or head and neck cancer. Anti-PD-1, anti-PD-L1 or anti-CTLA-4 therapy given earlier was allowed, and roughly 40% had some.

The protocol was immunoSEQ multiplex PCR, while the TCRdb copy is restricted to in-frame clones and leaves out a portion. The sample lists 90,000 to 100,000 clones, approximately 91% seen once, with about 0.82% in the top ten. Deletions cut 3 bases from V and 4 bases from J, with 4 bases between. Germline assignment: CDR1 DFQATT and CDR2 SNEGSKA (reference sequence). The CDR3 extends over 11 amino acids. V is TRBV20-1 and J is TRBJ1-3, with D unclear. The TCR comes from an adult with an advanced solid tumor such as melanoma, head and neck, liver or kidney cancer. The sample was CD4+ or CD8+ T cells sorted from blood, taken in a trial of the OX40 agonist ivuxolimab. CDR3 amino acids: CSARSGNTIYF. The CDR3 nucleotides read TGCAGTGCTAGGTCGGGAAACACCATATATTTT.